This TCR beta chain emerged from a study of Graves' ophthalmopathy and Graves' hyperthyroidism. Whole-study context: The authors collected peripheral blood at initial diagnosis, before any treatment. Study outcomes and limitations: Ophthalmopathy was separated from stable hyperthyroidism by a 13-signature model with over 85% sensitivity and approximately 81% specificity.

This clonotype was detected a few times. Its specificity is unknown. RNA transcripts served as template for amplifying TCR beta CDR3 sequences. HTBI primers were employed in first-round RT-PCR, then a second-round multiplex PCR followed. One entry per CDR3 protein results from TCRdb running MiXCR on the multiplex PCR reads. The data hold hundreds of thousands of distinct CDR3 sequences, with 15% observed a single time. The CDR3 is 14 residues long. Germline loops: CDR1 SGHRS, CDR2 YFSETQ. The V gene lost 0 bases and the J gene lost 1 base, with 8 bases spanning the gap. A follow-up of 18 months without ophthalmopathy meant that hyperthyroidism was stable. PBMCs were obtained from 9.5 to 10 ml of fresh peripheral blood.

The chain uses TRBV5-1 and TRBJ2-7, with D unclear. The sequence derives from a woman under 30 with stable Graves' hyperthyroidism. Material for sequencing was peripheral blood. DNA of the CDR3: TGCGCCAGCAGCTTGGAAACGCGGTCCTACGAGCAGTACTTC. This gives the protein CASSLETRSYEQYF.